This T cell receptor (beta chain) was sequenced during a study of blood T cell repertoires in COVID-19. Study at large: Samples came from the United States, Italy and Spain, spanning acute and convalescent COVID-19. The analysed material was cDNA or gDNA that came from T cells, B-cell-depleted T cells, or PBMCs.

Authors' methods: Reference gene primer amplification yielded estimated nucleated cell counts. Profiling relied on immunoSEQ multiplex PCR, and the TCRdb table lists in-frame clones only, not all of them. The DNA was the basis for D and trimming; V, J and clone size are from that table. The sample contains some 99,000 clones, around 84% of which appear only once. The TCR sequence derives from an elderly woman with active or convalescent COVID-19. Sequenced input: peripheral blood.

The chain's CDR3 is CASRGREISKTQYF. The DNA of the CDR3 is TGTGCCAGCAGGGGGCGGGAGATAAGCAAGACCCAGTACTTC. This rearrangement joins TRBV6-5 to TRBJ2-5; 7 positions agree with TRBD2. V lost 6 bases, J lost 6 bases, and 10 bases stayed unmatched. This CDR3 is 14 amino acids long. Germline V gene data show CDR1 as MNHEY and CDR2 as SVGAGI.